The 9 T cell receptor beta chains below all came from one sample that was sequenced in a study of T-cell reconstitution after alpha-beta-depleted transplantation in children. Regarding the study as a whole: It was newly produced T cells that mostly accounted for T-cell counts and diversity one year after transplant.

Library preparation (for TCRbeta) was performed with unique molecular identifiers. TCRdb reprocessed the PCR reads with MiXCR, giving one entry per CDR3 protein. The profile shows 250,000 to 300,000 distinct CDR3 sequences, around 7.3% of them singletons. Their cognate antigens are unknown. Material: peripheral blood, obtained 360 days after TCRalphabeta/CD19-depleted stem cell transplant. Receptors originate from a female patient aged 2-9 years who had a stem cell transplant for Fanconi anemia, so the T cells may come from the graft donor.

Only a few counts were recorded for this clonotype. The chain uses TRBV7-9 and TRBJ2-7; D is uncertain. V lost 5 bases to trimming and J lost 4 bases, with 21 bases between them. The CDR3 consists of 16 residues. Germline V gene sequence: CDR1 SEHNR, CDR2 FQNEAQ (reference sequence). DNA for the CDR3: TGTGCCAGCAGCCCCTCCGAGCAGGCCGACCTTTACGAGCAGTACTTC. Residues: CASSPSEQADLYEQYF.

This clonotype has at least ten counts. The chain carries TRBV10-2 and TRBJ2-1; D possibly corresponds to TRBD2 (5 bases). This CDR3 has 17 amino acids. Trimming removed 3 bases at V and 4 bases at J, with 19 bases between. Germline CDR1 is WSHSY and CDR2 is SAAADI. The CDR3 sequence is CASSDGSPAVSYNEQFF. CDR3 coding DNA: TGCGCCAGCAGTGATGGTTCGCCAGCGGTCAGTTACAATGAGCAGTTCTTC.

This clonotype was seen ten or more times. CDR3 region: CSVQKTISQETQYF. In DNA form, the CDR3 reads TGCAGCGTCCAGAAAACCATATCCCAAGAGACCCAGTACTTC. This rearrangement joins TRBV29-1 to TRBJ2-5; unclear D gene. The CDR3 contains 14 residues. The germline V gene encodes CDR1 SQVTM and CDR2 ANQGSEA. V lost 6 bases, J lost 1 base, and 15 bases lay in between.

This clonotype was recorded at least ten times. CDR3 amino acids: CASSTYRAIANNEQFF. CDR3 nucleotides: TGTGCCAGCAGCACCTACAGGGCGATAGCTAACAATGAGCAGTTCTTC. V gene TRBV5-4 combines with J gene TRBJ2-1; perhaps TRBD1 as D (6 bases). This CDR3 is 16 amino acids long. V was pared by 4 bases and J by 5 bases, with 19 bases between. CDR1 and CDR2 (germline): SGHNT, YYREEE (reference sequence).

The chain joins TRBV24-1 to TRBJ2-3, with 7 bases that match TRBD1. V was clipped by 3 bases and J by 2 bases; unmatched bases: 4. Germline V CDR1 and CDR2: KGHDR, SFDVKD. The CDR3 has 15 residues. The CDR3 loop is CATSDEGAATDTQYF. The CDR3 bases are TGTGCCACCAGTGATGAGGGGGCCGCCACAGATACGCAGTATTTT.

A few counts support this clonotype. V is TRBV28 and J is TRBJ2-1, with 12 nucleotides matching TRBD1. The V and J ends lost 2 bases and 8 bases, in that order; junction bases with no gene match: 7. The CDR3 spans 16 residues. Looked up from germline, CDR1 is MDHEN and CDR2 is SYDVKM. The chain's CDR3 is CASSLMGQGAMDEQFF. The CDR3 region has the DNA TGTGCCAGCAGTTTAATGGGACAGGGGGCCATGGATGAGCAGTTCTTC.

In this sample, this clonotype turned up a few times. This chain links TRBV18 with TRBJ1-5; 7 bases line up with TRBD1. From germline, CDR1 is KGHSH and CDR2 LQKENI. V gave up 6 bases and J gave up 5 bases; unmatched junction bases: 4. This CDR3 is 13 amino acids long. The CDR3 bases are TGTGCCAGCTCTGCCGGGACAGATCAGCCCCAGCATTTT. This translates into CASSAGTDQPQHF.

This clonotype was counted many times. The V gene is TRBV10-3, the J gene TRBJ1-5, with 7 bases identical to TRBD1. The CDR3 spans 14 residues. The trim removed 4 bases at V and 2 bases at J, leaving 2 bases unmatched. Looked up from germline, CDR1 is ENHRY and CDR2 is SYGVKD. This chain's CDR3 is CAISADRGNQPQHF. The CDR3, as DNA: TGTGCCATCAGTGCCGACAGGGGCAATCAGCCCCAGCATTTT.

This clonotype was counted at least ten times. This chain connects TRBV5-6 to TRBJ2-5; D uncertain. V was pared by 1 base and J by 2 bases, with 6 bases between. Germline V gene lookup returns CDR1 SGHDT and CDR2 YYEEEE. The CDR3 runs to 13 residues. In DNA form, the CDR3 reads TGTGCCAGCAGCTTGAACCAGCAAGAGACCCAGTACTTC. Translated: CASSLNQQETQYF.